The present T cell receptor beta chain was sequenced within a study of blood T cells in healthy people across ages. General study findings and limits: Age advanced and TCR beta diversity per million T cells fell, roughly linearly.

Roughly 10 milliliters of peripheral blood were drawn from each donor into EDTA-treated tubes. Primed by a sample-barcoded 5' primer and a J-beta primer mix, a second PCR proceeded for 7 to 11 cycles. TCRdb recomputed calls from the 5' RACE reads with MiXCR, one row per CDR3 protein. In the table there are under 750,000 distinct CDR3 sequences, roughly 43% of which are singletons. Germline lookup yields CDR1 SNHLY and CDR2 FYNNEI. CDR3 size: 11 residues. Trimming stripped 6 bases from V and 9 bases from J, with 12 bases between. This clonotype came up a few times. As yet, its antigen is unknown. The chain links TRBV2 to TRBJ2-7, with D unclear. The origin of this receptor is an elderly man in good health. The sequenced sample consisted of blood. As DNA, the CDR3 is TGTGCCAGCAGCCCTGGGTCGGGGCAGTACTTC. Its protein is CASSPGSGQYF.